This T cell receptor beta chain was identified in a study of blood T cell repertoires in COVID-19. About the study: The United States, Italy and Spain supplied acute and convalescent COVID-19 samples.

The germline V gene encodes CDR1 SGHTA and CDR2 FQGNSA. The CDR3 runs 12 residues. Trimming cost V 3 bases and J 9 bases, with 9 bases left between them. As handled by the study authors: Amplification of reference gene primers was used by the study to estimate nucleated cell counts. The data were produced by immunoSEQ multiplex PCR, yet TCRdb's version contains in-frame clones alone and is incomplete. V, J and clone size reflect that table, while D and trimming were determined from the DNA. The data hold around 700,000 clones, with about nine tenths observed a single time. Sequencing was performed on peripheral blood. This rearrangement joins TRBV7-2 to TRBJ2-1; D is uncertain. This TCR was sampled from a woman between 18 and 29 years old with acute or convalescent COVID-19. This CDR3 is CASSFLSGEQFF. CDR3 DNA sequence: TGTGCCAGCAGCTTCCTGTCCGGTGAGCAGTTCTTC.